Below, one TCR beta chain is given with its context. Antigen: not known. Repertoires were generated with immunoSEQ multiplex PCR, while TCRdb's copy carries only in-frame clones and drops some. The sample has about 98,000 clones, roughly 87% seen once; the top ten hold roughly 3.9%. Germline V gene sequence: CDR1 KGHSH, CDR2 LQKENI. V dropped 1 base and J dropped 2 bases, with 21 bases sitting between them. This CDR3 is 18 amino acids long. These data belong to a study of cytomegalovirus exposure and HLA in healthy donors. Study-level findings and limits: One later analysis, an examination of the 120 validation repertoires, found that first-cohort TCR clusters tended to co-occur in them.

This clonotype was obtained from a woman younger than 45 in good health and CMV-seronegative. The sequenced material came from PBMCs. The V and J genes are TRBV18 and TRBJ2-7; weak D call: TRBD2 (6 bases). CDR3 protein: CASSPRSNSGSGAYEQYF. The CDR3 coding sequence is TGTGCCAGCTCACCACGGTCCAACAGCGGGTCGGGGGCCTACGAGCAGTACTTC.